These 9 T cell receptor beta chains originate from one sample sequenced in a study of shared clonotypes between healthy human individuals. Profiling relied on immunoSEQ multiplex PCR, and the TCRdb table lists in-frame clones only, not all of them. The sample includes fewer than 1.8 million clones, 98% to 99% of them seen just once. The specimen was naive CD4+ T cells sorted from blood. Described subset: CD45RA+ positively selected. These receptors were taken from a man aged 30-40 years in good health.

This rearrangement joins TRBV5-1 to TRBJ1-1; TRBD1 aligns across 7 bases. CDR1 is SGHRS, CDR2 YFSETQ, per germline. The ends lost 1 base at V and 6 bases at J; junction bases unmatched: 9. The CDR3 runs 15 residues. The CDR3 DNA reads TGCGCCAGCAGCTTGTCACCCCCGACAGGGTCTGAAGCTTTCTTT. Translating gives CASSLSPPTGSEAFF. Full variable domain (rest looked up from reference TRBV5-1 and TRBJ1-1): KAGVTQTPRYLIKTRGQQVTLSCSPISGHRSVSWYQQTPGQGLQFLFEYFSETQRNKGNFPGRFSGRQFSNSRSEMNVSTLELGDSALYLCASSLSPPTGSEAFFGQGTRLTVV.

This sequence joins TRBV18 and TRBJ1-5, with D uncertain. The CDR3 is made up of 14 amino acids. Trimming shortened V by 5 bases and J by 0 bases, and 8 bases separated the two germline ends. The V gene's germline CDR1 is KGHSH and CDR2 LQKENI. The CDR3 spells CASSTPGSNQPQHF. CDR3 in DNA: TGTGCCAGCTCAACCCCAGGTAGCAATCAGCCCCAGCATTTT.

This rearrangement joins TRBV19 to TRBJ1-5; 9 positions match TRBD1. Losses at the gene ends were 5 bases for V and 7 bases for J; bases not matched to a gene: 15. Germline lookup yields CDR1 LNHDA and CDR2 SQIVND (reference sequence). The CDR3 runs 17 residues. The CDR3 region has the DNA TGTGCCAGTAGTCAATTCGCCCGGGACAGGGCGGGGCAGCCCCAGCATTTT. Amino acids: CASSQFARDRAGQPQHF. Full variable domain (outside the CDR3, taken from reference TRBV19 and TRBJ1-5): DGGITQSPKYLFRKEGQNVTLSCEQNLNHDAMYWYRQDPGQGLRLIYYSQIVNDFQKGDIAEGYSVSREKKESFPLTVTSAQKNPTAFYLCASSQFARDRAGQPQHFGDGTRLSIL.

About this clone: Distinct nucleotide sequences in the sample also encode this CDR3. The rearrangement joins TRBV9 to TRBJ2-1, with 9 nucleotides matching TRBD2. Trimming removed 0 bases from V and 4 bases from J; junction bases left unmatched: 5. CDR1 and CDR2 from the germline V gene are SGDLS and YYNGEE. The CDR3 extends over 16 amino acids. The CDR3 DNA sequence: TGTGCCAGCAGCGTAGGTGCGGGAGGGCCTTACAATGAGCAGTTCTTC. This gives the protein CASSVGAGGPYNEQFF.

V usage is TRBV6-6 and J usage is TRBJ2-7, with 8 nucleotides matching TRBD1. CDR3 length: 15 amino acids. The V and J ends lost 6 bases and 6 bases, in that order; junction bases with no gene match: 13. Germline V gene lookup returns CDR1 MNHNY and CDR2 SVGAGI (reference sequence). The CDR3 region has the DNA TGTGCCAGCAGGGCCCGTCGGACAGGGCCGTCCGAGCAGTACTTC. Its translation: CASRARRTGPSEQYF.

The chain has TRBV18 and TRBJ2-7; 10 positions match TRBD1. This CDR3 has 14 residues. Trimming cost V 5 bases and J 5 bases; bases outside gene matches: 6. The germline CDR1 and CDR2 sequences are KGHSH and LQKENI. CDR3 sequence reads: CASSSRTGGDEQYF. The CDR3 DNA sequence: TGTGCCAGCTCATCAAGGACAGGGGGAGACGAGCAGTACTTC.

This chain's CDR3 is CASSLALAGQADTQYF. The DNA of the CDR3 is TGTGCCAGCAGCTTAGCTCTAGCGGGACAAGCAGATACGCAGTATTTT. V gene TRBV11-2 combines with J gene TRBJ2-3; 9 nucleotides align to TRBD2. Germline lookup yields CDR1 SGHAT and CDR2 FQNNGV. The junction had 6 bases not matched to a gene; V was cut back by 1 base and J by 4 bases. The CDR3 is 16 amino acids.

The chain uses TRBV9 and TRBJ1-5, with a weak D call TRBD1 (5 bases). The ends were cut back, 2 bases at V and 3 bases at J, with 6 bases in the middle. CDR3 length equals 13 residues. From germline, CDR1 is SGDLS and CDR2 YYNGEE. The CDR3 DNA reads as TGTGCCAGCAGCGTTGGGGCCAATCAGCCCCAGCATTTT. Its protein product is CASSVGANQPQHF.

CDR3 sequence reads: CAISESTWAEVAYEQYF. The CDR3, as DNA: TGTGCCATCAGTGAGTCTACGTGGGCAGAGGTAGCCTACGAGCAGTACTTC. The chain recombines TRBV10-3 with TRBJ2-7; D is unresolved. Trimming stripped 0 bases from V and 2 bases from J, with 17 bases between. The CDR3 is 17 amino acids. CDR1 and CDR2 from the germline V gene are ENHRY and SYGVKD.